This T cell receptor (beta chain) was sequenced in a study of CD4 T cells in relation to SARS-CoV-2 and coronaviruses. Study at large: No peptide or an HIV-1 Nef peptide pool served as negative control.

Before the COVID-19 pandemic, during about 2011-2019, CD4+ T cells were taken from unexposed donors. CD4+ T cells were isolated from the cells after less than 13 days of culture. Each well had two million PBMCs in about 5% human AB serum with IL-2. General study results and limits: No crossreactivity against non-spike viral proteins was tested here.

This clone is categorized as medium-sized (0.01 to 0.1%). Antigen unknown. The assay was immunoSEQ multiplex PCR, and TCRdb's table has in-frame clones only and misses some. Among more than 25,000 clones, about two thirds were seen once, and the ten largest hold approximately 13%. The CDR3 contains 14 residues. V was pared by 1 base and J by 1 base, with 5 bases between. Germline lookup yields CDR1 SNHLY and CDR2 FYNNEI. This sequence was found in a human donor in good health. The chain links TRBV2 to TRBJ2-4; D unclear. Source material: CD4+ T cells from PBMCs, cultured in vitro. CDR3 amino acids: CASSEGVAKNIQYF. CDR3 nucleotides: TGTGCCAGCAGTGAAGGAGTTGCCAAAAACATTCAGTACTTC.